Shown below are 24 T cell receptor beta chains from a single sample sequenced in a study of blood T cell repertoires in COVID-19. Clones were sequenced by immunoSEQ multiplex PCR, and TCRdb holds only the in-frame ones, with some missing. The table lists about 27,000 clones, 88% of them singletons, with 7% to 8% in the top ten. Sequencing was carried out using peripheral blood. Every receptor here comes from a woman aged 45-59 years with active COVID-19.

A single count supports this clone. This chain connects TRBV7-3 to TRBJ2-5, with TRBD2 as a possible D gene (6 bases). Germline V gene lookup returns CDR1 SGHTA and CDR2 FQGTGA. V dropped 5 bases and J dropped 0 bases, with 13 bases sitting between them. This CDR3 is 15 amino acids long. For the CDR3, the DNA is TGTGCCAGCAGCGTTTCTCGCGGGAACCAAGAGACCCAGTACTTC. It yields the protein CASSVSRGNQETQYF.

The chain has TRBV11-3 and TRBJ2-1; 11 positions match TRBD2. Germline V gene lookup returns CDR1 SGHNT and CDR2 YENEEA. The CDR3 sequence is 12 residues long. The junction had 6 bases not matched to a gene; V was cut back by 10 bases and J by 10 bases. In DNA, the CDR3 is TGTGCCAACCTAGCGGGAGGTTGGGAGCAGTTCTTC. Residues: CANLAGGWEQFF.

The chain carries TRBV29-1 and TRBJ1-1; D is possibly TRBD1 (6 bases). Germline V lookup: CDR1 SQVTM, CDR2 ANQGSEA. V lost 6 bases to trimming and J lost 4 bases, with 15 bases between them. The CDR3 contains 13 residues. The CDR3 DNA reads TGCAGCGTCCGAACAGGGTCCGGCACTGAAGCTTTCTTT. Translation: CSVRTGSGTEAFF.

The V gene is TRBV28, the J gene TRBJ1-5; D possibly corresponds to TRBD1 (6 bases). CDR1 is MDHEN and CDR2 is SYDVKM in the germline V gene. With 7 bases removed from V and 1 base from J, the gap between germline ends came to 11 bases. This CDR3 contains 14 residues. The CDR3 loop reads CASITDRSNQPQHF. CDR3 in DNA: TGTGCCAGCATCACAGACAGGAGCAATCAGCCCCAGCATTTT.

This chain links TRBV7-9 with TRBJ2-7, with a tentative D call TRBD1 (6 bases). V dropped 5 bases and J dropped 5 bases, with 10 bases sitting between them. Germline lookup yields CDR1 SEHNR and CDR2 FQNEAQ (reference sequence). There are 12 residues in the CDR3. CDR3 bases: TGTGCCAGCAGCCCACAGGGAAACGAGCAGTACTTC. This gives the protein CASSPQGNEQYF.

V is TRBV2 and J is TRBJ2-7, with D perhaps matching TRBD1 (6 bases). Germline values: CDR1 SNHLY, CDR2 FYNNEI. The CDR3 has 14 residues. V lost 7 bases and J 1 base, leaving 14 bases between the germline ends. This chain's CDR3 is CASTQGDSSYEQYF. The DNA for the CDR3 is TGTGCCAGCACACAGGGTGACTCTTCCTACGAGCAGTACTTC.

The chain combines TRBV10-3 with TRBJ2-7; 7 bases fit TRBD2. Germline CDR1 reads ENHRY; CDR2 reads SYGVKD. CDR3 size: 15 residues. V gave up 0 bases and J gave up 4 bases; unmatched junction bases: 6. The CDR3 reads CAISESSGALYEQYF. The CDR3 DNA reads TGTGCCATCAGTGAGTCCAGCGGGGCTCTTTACGAGCAGTACTTC.

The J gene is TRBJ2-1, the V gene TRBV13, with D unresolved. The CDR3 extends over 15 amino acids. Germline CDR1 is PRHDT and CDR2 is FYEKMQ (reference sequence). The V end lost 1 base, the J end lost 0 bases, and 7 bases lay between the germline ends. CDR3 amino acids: CASSLAVNSYNEQFF. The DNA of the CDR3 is TGTGCCAGCAGCTTAGCCGTAAACTCCTACAATGAGCAGTTCTTC.

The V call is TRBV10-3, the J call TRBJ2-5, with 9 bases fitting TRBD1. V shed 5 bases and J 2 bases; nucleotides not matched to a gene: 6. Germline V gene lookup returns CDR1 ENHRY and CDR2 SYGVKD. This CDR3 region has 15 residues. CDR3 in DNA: TGTGCCATCAGTCTGGACAGGGGTAGACAAGAGACCCAGTACTTC. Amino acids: CAISLDRGRQETQYF.

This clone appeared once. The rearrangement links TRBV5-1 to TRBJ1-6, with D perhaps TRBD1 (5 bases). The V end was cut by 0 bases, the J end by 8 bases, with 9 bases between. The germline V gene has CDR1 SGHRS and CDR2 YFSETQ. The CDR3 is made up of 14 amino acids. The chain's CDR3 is CASSLARGDSPLHF. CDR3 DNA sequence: TGCGCCAGCAGCTTGGCTCGGGGGGATTCACCCCTCCACTTT.

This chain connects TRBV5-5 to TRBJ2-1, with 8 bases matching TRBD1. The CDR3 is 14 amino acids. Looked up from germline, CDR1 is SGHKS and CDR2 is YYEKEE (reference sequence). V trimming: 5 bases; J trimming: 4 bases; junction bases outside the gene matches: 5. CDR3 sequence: CASRTGGMYNEQFF. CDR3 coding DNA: TGTGCCAGCAGAACAGGGGGTATGTACAATGAGCAGTTCTTC. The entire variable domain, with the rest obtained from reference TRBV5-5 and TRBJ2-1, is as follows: DAGVTQSPTHLIKTRGQQVTLRCSPISGHKSVSWYQQVLGQGPQFIFQYYEKEERGRGNFPDRFSARQFPNYSSELNVNALLLGDSALYLCASRTGGMYNEQFFGPGTRLTVL.

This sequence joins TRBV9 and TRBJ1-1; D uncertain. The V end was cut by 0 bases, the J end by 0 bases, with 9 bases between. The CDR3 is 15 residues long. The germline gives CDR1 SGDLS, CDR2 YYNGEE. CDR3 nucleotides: TGTGCCAGCAGCGTAGACCCCACTATGAACACTGAAGCTTTCTTT. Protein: CASSVDPTMNTEAFF.

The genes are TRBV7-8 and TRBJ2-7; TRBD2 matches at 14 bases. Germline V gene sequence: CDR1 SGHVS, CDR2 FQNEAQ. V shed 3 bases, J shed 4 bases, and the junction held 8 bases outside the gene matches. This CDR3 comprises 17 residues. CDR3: CASSFLLGLAGDYEQYF. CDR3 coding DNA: TGTGCCAGCAGCTTTCTTTTGGGACTAGCGGGAGATTACGAGCAGTACTTC.

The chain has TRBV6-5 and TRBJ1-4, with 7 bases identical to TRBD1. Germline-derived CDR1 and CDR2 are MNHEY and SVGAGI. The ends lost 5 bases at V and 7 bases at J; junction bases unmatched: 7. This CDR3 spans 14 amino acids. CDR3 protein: CASSRQGLSEKLFF. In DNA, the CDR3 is TGTGCCAGCAGTAGACAGGGTCTAAGTGAAAAACTGTTTTTT.

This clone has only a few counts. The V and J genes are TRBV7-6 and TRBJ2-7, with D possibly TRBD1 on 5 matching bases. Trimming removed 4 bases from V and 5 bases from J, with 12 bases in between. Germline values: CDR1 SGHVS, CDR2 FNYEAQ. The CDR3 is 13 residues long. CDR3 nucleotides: TGTGCCAGCAGCTCCGGCCAGGGCGACGAGCAGTACTTC. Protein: CASSSGQGDEQYF.

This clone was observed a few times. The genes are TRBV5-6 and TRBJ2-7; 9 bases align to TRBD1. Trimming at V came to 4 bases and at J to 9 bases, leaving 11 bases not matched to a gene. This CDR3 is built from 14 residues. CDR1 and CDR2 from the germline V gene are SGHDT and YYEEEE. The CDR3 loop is CASSPRDRVWAQYF. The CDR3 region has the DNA TGTGCCAGCAGCCCTCGGGACAGGGTCTGGGCGCAGTACTTC.

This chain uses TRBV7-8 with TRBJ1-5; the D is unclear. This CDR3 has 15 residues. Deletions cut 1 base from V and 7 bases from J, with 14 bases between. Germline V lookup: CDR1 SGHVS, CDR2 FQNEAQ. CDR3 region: CASSLVGNSRQPQHF. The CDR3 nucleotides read TGTGCCAGCAGCTTAGTCGGCAATTCTAGGCAGCCCCAGCATTTT.

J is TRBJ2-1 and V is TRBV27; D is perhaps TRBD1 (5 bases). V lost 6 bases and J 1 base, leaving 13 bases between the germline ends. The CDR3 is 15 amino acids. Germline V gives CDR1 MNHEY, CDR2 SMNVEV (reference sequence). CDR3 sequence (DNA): TGTGCCAGCAGCCCCACCAGGGAATCCTACAATGAGCAGTTCTTC. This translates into CASSPTRESYNEQFF.

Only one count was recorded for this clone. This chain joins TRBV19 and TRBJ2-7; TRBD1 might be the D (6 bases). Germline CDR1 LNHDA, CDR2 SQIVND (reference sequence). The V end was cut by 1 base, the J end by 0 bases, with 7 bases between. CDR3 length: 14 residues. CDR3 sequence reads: CASSIVGGSYEQYF. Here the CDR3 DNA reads TGTGCCAGTAGTATAGTAGGGGGCTCCTACGAGCAGTACTTC.

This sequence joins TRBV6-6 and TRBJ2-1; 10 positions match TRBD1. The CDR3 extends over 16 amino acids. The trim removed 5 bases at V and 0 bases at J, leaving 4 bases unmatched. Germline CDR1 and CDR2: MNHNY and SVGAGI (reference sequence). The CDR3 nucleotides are TGTGCCAGCAGTATTGGACAGGGGGGCTCCTACAATGAGCAGTTCTTC. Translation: CASSIGQGGSYNEQFF.

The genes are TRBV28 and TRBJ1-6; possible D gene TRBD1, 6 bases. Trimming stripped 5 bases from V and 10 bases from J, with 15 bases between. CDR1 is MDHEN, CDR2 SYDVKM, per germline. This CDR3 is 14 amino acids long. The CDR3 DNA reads TGTGCCAGCAGTGTGGGGGGGCCAGGGTCACCCCTCCACTTT. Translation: CASSVGGPGSPLHF.

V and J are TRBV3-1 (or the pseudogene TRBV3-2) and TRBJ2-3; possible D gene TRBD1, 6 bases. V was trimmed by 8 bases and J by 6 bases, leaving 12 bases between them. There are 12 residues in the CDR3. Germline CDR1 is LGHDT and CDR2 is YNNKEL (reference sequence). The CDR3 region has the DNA TGTGCCAGCGCGACTGACAGGGATACGCAGTATTTT. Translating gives CASATDRDTQYF.

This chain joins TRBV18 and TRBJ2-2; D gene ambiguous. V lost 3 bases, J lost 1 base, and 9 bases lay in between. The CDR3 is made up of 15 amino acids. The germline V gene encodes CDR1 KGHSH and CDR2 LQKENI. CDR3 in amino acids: CASSPLSENTGELFF. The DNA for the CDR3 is TGTGCCAGCTCACCTCTCTCAGAGAACACCGGGGAGCTGTTTTTT.

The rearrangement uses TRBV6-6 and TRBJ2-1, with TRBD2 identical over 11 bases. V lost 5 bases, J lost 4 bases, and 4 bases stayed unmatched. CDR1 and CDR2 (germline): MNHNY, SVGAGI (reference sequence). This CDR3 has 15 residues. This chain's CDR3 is CASSQLAGVYNEQFF. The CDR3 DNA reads TGTGCCAGCAGTCAACTAGCGGGAGTGTACAATGAGCAGTTCTTC.